These 3 T cell receptor beta chains came from one sample sequenced in a study of blood T cells in healthy people across ages (dated by TCRdb to the mid-2010s). The library was produced with 5' RACE. Data came from an Illumina HiSeq 2500. The second PCR ran for about 7 to 11 cycles and used a J-beta primer mix along with a sample-barcoded 5' primer. TCRdb reprocessing: public reads trimmed at Q25 with fastp, clones called with MiXCR, in-frame beta chains kept. Every CDR3 protein is listed once, alongside the most common genes and DNA of its rows. This sample gives roughly 830,000 distinct CDR3 sequences in total; less than 80% of them show up just once. The ten largest account for roughly 26% of the sample. Sequenced: blood. The receptors originated from a man aged 25 to 40 in good health.

This clonotype was counted between two and nine times. This rearrangement joins TRBV6-5 to TRBJ2-7; D is ambiguous. Germline CDR1 MNHEY, CDR2 SVGAGI. CDR3 length: 13 residues. The germline V and J ends were trimmed by 9 bases and 0 bases, with 12 bases remaining between them. In DNA form, the CDR3 reads TGTGCCAGTGGACCTTACCGCTCCTACGAGCAGTACTTC. Translated, it gives CASGPYRSYEQYF.

A few counts support this clonotype. The V and J genes are TRBV28 and TRBJ2-7, with D perhaps TRBD1 (5 bases). The germline CDR1 and CDR2 sequences are MDHEN and SYDVKM. V was cut by 6 bases and J by 2 bases, with 17 bases left in between. CDR3 length: 15 residues. CDR3 protein: CASSPAQGGTYEQYF. In DNA, the CDR3 is TGTGCCAGCAGCCCCGCCCAGGGCGGTACCTACGAGCAGTACTTC.

V and J are TRBV4-2 and TRBJ2-1; 11 bases agree with TRBD2. The CDR3 has 16 residues. Per the germline V gene, CDR1 is LGHNA and CDR2 is YNFKEQ. The V segment lost 3 bases and the J segment 6 bases; nucleotides outside the gene matches: 7. The CDR3 region is CASSQDASGGSNEQFF. The CDR3 coding sequence is TGTGCCAGCAGCCAGGATGCTAGCGGGGGGTCCAATGAGCAGTTCTTC.